Listed below are T cell receptor beta chains from one sample, sequenced in a study of early T cells in non-severe SARS-CoV-2 infection. TCRdb re-called the 5' RACE reads through MiXCR, storing one row per CDR3 protein. The data show fewer than 90,000 distinct CDR3 sequences, with 13% to 15% seen just once and about 10% held by the top ten. The sample taken for sequencing was whole blood. The origin of the receptors is an adult who was a healthcare worker with PCR-confirmed SARS-CoV-2 infection or an uninfected control (not recorded which). Both conserved end residues are part of each CDR3. A D gene is named only where the DNA matches it firmly. Clone size is given for some rows only: seen once, a few or many times, or a class if the clone is expanded.

clone size,J gene,V gene,D gene,CDR3 protein,CDR3 DNA
.,TRBJ1-2,TRBV29-1,.,CSVGAGASGYTF,TGCAGCGTTGGGGCAGGAGCGAGTGGCTACACCTTC
.,TRBJ2-3,TRBV7-3,TRBD1,CASSLTGQSTDTQYF,TGTGCCAGCAGCTTAACGGGACAGAGCACAGATACGCAGTATTTT
.,TRBJ2-1,TRBV5-1,TRBD2,CASSLEAGSYNEQFF,TGCGCCAGCAGCTTGGAAGCGGGGTCCTACAATGAGCAGTTCTTC
many,TRBJ1-5,TRBV6-6,TRBD1,CASSLRGGDQPQHF,TGTGCCAGCAGTTTAAGAGGGGGCGATCAGCCCCAGCATTTT
.,TRBJ1-1,TRBV6-1,TRBD1,CASSEEQGVTEAFF,TGTGCCAGCAGTGAAGAACAGGGGGTCACTGAAGCTTTCTTT
.,TRBJ1-2,TRBV3-1,.,CASSPSMGRKGYTF,TGTGCCAGCAGCCCGTCGATGGGTCGGAAAGGCTACACCTTC
.,TRBJ2-1,TRBV5-1,.,CASSSTQGGNEQFF,TGCGCCAGCAGCTCAACGCAGGGTGGGAATGAGCAGTTCTTC
.,TRBJ2-1,TRBV18,.,CASSPGGGRGSYNEQFF,TGTGCCAGCTCACCAGGGGGCGGGCGAGGCTCCTACAATGAGCAGTTCTTC
many,TRBJ1-5,TRBV27,.,CASSSRPGNQPQHF,TGTGCCAGCAGTTCAAGACCGGGGAATCAGCCCCAGCATTTT
.,TRBJ1-5,TRBV12-3/TRBV12-4,.,CASSFGQDQPQHF,TGTGCCAGCAGTTTTGGCCAAGATCAGCCCCAGCATTTT